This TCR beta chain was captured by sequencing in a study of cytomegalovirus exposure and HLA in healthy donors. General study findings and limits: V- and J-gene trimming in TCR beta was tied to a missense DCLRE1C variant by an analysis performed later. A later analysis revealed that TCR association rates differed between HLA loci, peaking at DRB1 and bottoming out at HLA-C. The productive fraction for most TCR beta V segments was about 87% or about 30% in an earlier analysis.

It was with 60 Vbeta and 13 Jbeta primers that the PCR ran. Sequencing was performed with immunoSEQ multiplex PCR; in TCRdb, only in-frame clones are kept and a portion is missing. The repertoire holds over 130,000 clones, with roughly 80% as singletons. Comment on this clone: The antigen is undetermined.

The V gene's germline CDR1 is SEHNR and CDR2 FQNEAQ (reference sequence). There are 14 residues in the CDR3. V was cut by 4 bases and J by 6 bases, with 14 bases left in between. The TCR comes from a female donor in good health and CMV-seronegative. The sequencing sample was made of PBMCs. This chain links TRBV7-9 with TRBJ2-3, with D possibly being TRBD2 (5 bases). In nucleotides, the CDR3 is TGTGCCAGCAGCTCCACTAGATTGGGGGATACGCAGTATTTT. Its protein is CASSSTRLGDTQYF.